Given below is one T cell receptor (beta chain) in context. Its antigen is unidentified. Method: immunoSEQ multiplex PCR; TCRdb's copy keeps in-frame clones and lacks some. Among 2 million to 2.5 million clones listed, 90% to 95% were seen once. The donors, all of them Caucasian adults, lived in Nashville, Tennessee. The data originate from a study of shared clonotypes between healthy human individuals. Study observations and caveats: Compared with clonotypes that all four donors shared, non-shared clonotypes had lower generation probabilities.

The V segment lost 5 bases and the J segment 4 bases; nucleotides outside the gene matches: 4. The CDR3 runs 14 residues. In germline, CDR1 is MNHEY, CDR2 SVGAGI. The sequence derives from a man aged 18-30 years in good health. Some clones in this sample may be carry-over from other donors' samples. The chain recombines TRBV6-5 with TRBJ1-2; 10 nucleotides match TRBD1. Sequenced input: naive CD4+ T cells from PBMCs. Subset indicated: CD45RA+ positively selected. The CDR3 loop reads CASSRQGAGYGYTF. The CDR3 coding sequence is TGTGCCAGCAGTCGACAGGGGGCTGGCTATGGCTACACCTTC.